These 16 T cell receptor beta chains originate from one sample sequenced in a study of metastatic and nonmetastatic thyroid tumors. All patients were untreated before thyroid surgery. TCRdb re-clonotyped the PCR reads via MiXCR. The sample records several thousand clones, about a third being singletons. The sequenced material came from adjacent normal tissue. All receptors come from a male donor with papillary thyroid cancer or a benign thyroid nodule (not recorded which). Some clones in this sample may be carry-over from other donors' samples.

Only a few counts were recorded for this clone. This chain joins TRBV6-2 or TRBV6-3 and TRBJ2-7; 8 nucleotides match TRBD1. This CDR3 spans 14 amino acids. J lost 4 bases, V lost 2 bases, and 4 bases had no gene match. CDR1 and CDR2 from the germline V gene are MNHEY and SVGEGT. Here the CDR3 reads CASSYAGQGYEQYF. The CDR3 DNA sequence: TGTGCCAGCAGTTACGCCGGACAGGGTTACGAGCAGTACTTC.

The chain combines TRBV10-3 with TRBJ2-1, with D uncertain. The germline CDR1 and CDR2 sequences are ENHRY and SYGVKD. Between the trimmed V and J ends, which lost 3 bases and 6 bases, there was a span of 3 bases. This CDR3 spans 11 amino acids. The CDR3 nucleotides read TGTGCCATCAGTGAAGTCAATGAGCAGTTCTTC. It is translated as CAISEVNEQFF.

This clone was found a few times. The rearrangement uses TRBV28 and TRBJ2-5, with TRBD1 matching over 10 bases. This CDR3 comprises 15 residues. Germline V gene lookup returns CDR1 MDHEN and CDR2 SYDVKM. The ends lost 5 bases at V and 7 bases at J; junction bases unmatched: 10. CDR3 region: CASSLGGQGSRTQYF. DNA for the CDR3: TGTGCCAGCAGTCTTGGGGGACAGGGGTCCAGGACCCAGTACTTC.

The CDR3 loop is CASYSGQTSYEQYF. CDR3 nucleotides: TGTGCCAGCTACTCGGGACAGACATCCTACGAGCAGTACTTC. The chain has TRBV2 and TRBJ2-7; 7 bases match TRBD1. Germline V lookup: CDR1 SNHLY, CDR2 FYNNEI. The CDR3 consists of 14 residues. Germline trimming cut 8 bases from V and 1 base from J; bases unmatched to any gene: 8.

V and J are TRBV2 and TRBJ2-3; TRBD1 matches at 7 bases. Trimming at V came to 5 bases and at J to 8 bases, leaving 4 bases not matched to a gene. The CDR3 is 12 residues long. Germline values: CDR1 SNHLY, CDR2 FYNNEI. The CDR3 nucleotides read TGTGCCAGCAGTACAGGGGCAATTACGCAGTATTTT. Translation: CASSTGAITQYF.

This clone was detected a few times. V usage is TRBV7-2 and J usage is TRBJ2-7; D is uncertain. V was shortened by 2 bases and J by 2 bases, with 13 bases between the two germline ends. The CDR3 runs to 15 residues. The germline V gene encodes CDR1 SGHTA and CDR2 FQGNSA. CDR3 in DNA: TGTGCCAGCAGCTTAAACGGACCACTTACCTACGAGCAGTACTTC. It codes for CASSLNGPLTYEQYF.

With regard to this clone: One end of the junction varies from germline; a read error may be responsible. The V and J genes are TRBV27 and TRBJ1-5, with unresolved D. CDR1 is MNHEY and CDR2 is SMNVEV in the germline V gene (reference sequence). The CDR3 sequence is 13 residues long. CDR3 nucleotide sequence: TGTGCCAGAAGTTTGCGTCTCCGTCAGCCACATCATTTT. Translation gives CARSLRLRQPHHF.

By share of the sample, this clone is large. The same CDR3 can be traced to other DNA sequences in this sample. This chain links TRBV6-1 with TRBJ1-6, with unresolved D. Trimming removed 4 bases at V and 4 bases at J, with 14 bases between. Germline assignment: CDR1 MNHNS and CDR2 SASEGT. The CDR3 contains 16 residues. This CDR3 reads CASSATGFAYNSPLHF. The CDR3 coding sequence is TGTGCCAGCAGTGCTACTGGATTTGCTTATAATTCACCCCTCCACTTT.

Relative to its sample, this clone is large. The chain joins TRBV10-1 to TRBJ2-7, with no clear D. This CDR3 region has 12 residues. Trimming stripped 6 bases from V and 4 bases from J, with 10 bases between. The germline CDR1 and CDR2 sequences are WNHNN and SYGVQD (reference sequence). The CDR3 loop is CASRPLPYEQYF. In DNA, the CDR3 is TGCGCCAGCAGGCCCTTACCATACGAGCAGTACTTC.

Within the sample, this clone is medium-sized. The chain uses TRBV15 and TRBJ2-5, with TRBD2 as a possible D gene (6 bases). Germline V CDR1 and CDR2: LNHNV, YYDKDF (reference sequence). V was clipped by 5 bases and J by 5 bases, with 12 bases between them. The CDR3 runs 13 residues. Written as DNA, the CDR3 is TGTGCCACCAGCCAACTAGCCGGCGAGACCCAGTACTTC. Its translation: CATSQLAGETQYF. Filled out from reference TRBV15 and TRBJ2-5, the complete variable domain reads DAMVIQNPRYQVTQFGKPVTLSCSQTLNHNVMYWYQQKSSQAPKLLFHYYDKDFNNEADTPDNFQSRRPNTSFCFLDIRSPGLGDTAMYLCATSQLAGETQYFGPGTRLLVL.

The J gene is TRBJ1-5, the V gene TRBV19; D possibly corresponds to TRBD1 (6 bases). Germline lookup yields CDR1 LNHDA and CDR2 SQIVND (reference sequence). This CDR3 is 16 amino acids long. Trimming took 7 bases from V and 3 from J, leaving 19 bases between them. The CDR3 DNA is TGTGCCAGTAACCCAGGGGTCGGGTCTGACAATCAGCCCCAGCATTTT. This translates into CASNPGVGSDNQPQHF.

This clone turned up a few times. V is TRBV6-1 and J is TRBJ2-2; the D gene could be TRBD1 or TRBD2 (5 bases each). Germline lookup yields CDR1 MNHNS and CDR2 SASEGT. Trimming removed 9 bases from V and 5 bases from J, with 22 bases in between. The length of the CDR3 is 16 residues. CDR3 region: CARSRGPGTGTGELFF. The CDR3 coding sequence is TGTGCCAGAAGTAGAGGTCCCGGGACGGGGACCGGGGAGCTGTTTTTT.

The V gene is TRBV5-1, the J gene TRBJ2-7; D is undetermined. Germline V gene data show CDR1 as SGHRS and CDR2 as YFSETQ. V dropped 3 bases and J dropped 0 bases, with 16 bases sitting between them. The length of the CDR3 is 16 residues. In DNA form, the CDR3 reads TGCGCCAGCAGCTCCCCCGACGGCCGAAGCTCCTACGAGCAGTACTTC. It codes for CASSSPDGRSSYEQYF.

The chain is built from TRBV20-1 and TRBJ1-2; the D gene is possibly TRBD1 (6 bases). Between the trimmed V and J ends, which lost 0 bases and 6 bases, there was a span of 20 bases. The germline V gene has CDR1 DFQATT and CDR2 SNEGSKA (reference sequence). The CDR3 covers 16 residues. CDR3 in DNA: TGCAGTGCTAGAGACCTAGGGAGGGGGATCGGAAATGGCTACACCTTC. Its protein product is CSARDLGRGIGNGYTF.

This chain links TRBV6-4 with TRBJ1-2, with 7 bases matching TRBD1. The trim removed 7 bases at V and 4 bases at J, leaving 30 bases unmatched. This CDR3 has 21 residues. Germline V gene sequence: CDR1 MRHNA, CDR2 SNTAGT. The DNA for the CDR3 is TGTGCCAGCATGGCGTGTGACAGGGCCGTCCACTACCAAAGGGGCTTCTATGGCTACACCTTC. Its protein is CASMACDRAVHYQRGFYGYTF.

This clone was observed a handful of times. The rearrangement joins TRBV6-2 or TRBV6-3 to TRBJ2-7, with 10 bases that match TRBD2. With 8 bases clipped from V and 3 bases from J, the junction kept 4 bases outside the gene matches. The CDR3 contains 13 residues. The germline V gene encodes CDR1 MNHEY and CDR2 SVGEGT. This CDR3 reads CASPLAGVYEQYF. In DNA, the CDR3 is TGTGCCAGCCCGCTAGCGGGAGTCTACGAGCAGTACTTC.